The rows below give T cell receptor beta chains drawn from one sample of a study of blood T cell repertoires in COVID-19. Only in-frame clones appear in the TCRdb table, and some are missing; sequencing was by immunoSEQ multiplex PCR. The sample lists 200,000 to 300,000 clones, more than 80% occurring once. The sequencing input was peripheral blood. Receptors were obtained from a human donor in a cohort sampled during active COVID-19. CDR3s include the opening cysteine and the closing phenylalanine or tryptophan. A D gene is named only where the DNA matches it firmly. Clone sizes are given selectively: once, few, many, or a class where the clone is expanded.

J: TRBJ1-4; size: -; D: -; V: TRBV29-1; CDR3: CSALDSNNEKLFF; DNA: TGCAGCGCTCTGGACAGCAATAATGAAAAACTGTTTTTT
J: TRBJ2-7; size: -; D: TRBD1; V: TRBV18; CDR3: CASSPTQGAGYEQYF; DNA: TGTGCCAGCTCACCTACACAGGGGGCGGGGTACGAGCAGTACTTC
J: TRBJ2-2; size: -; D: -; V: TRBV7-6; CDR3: CASSLGPAGLNSGELFF; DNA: TGTGCCAGCAGCTTAGGTCCGGCAGGGCTTAATTCCGGGGAGCTGTTTTTT
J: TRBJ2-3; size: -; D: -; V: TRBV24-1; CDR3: CATSVPSGGSTDTQYF; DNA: TGTGCCACCAGTGTCCCCTCAGGAGGCAGCACAGATACGCAGTATTTT
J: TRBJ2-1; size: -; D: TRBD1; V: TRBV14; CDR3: CASSRTGGTYNEQFF; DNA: TGTGCCAGCAGCCGGACAGGGGGCACCTACAATGAGCAGTTCTTC
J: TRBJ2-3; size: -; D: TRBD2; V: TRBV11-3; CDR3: CASSWSGGLSTDTQYF; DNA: TGTGCCAGCAGCTGGAGCGGGGGCCTAAGCACAGATACGCAGTATTTT
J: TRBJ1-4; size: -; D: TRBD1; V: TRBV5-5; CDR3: CASSRQGASNEKLFF; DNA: TGTGCCAGCAGCAGACAGGGGGCGTCTAATGAAAAACTGTTTTTT
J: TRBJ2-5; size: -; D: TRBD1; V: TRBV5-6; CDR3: CASSGMTGVQETQYF; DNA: TGTGCCAGCAGCGGAATGACAGGGGTCCAAGAGACCCAGTACTTC
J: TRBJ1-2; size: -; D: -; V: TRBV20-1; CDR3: CSVEAQIGYTF; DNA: TGCAGTGTCGAAGCACAGATTGGCTACACCTTC
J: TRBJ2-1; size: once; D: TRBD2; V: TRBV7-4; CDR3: CASNYPLGCLPGDYYNEQFF; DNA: TGTGCCAGCAACTACCCTCTAGGTTGTCTCCCGGGGGACTACTACAATGAGCAGTTCTTC
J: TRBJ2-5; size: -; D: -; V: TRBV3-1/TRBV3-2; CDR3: CASSQAARDIETQYF; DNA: TGTGCCAGCAGCCAAGCCGCCAGGGACATAGAGACCCAGTACTTC
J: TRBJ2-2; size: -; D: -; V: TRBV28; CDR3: CASEGQPTGELFF; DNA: TGTGCCAGCGAAGGACAGCCCACCGGGGAGCTGTTTTTT
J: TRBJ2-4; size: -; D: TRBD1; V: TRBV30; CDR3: CAWSRQGNPVNIQYF; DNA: TGTGCCTGGTCCCGACAGGGAAATCCGGTAAACATTCAGTACTTC
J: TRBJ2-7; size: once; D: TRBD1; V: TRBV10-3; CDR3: CAISERDSSYEQYF; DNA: TGTGCCATCAGTGAGCGGGACAGCTCCTACGAGCAGTACTTC
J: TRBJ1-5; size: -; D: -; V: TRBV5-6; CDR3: CASSLTGRGSNQPQHF; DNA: TGTGCCAGCAGCTTGACCGGCCGCGGCAGCAATCAGCCCCAGCATTTT
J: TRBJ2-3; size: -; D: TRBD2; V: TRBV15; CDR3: CATSRDRASGRADTQYF; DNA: TGTGCCACCAGCAGAGATCGGGCTAGCGGGAGAGCAGATACGCAGTATTTT
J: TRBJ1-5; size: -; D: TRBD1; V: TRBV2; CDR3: CASSRDRGIQPQHF; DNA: TGTGCCAGCAGCCGGGACAGGGGAATACAGCCCCAGCATTTT
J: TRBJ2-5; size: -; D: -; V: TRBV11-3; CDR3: CASSAQPQETQYF; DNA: TGTGCCAGCAGCGCACAGCCCCAAGAGACCCAGTACTTC
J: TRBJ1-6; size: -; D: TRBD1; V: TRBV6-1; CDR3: CASSEARTGYSPLHF; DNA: TGTGCCAGCAGTGAAGCTCGGACAGGGTATTCACCCCTCCACTTT
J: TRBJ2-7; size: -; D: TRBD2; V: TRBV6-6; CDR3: CASSLQGGGYEQYF; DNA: TGTGCCAGCAGTCTACAGGGCGGGGGGTACGAGCAGTACTTC
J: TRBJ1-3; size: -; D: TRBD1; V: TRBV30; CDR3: CAWGTGMGNTIYF; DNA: TGTGCCTGGGGGACAGGGATGGGAAACACCATATATTTT
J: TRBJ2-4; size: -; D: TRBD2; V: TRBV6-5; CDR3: CAGSSGGGNIQYF; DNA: TGTGCCGGATCGAGCGGGGGGGGAAACATTCAGTACTTC